This TCR beta chain comes out of a study of T cell responses to AZD1222 COVID-19 vaccine. Background on the study: Some second doses came at about 4 weeks and others at about 12 weeks; these were pooled.

Assay used: immunoSEQ multiplex PCR; TCRdb lists only in-frame clones, some missing. The sample holds roughly 97,000 clones, around nine tenths seen once. V was pared by 3 bases and J by 9 bases, with 12 bases between. Germline CDR1 SGHTA, CDR2 FQGNSA. CDR3 length equals 14 residues. As for this clone: What it binds is not known.

Study conclusions and caveats: Donors, mostly white British, included more females; clonal diversity was possibly underestimated. Dominant CD4 TCR responses targeted spike regions 160-218 and 743-854.

This chain links TRBV7-2 with TRBJ1-6, with unresolved D. The source was peripheral blood, collected on day 0 of AZD1222 vaccination. This TCR came from an adult in good health. The CDR3 DNA reads as TGTGCCAGCAGCTTGACTCGTGTATCTTCACCCCTCCACTTT. Its protein product is CASSLTRVSSPLHF.